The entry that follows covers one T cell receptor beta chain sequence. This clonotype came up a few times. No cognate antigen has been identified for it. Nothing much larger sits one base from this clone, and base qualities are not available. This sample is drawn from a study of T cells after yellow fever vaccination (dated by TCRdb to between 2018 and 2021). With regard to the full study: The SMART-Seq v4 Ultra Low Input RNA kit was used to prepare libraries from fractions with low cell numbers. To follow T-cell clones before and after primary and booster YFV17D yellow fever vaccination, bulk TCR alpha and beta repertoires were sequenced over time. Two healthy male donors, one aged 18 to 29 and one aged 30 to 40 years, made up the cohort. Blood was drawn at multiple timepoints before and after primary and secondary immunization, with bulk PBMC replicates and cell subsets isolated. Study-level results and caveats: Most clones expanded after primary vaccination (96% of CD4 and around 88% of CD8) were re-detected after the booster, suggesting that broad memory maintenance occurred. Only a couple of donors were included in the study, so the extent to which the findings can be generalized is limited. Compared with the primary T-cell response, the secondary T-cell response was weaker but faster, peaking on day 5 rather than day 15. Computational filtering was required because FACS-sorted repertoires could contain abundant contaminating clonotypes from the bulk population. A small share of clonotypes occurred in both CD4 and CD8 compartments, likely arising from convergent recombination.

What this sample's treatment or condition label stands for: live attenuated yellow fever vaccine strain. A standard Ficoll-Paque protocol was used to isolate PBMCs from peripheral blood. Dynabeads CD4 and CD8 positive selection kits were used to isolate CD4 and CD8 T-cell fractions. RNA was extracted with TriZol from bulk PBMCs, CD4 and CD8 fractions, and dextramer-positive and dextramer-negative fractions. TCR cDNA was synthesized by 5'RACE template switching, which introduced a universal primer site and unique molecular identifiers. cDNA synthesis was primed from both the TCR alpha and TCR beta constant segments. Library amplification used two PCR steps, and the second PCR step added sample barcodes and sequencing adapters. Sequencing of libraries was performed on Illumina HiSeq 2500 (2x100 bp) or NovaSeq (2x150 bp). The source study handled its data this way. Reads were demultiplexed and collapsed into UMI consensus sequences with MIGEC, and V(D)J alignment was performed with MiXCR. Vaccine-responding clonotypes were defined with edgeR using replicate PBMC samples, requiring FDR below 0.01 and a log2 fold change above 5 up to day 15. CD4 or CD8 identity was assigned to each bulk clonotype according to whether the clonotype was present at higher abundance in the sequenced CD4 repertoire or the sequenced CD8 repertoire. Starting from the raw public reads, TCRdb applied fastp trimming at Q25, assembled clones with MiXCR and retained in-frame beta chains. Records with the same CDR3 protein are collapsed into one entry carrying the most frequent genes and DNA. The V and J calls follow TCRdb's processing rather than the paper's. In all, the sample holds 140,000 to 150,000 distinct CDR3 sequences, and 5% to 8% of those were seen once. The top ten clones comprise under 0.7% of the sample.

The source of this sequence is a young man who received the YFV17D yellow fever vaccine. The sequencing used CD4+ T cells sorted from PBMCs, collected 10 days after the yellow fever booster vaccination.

The sequence in DNA is TGCAGTGCTAGTCCAGGACAGGGGGCGCGATATACGCAGTATTTT. Translated, it gives CSASPGQGARYTQYF. This sequence uses TRBV20-1 and TRBJ2-3, with TRBD1 identical over 11 junction bases. From its cysteine to its phenylalanine, the CDR3 spans 15 amino acids. Only the CDR3 region is kept as DNA, spanning 45 bases read in frame from base 1. For this chain, trimming is 3 bases at the V end and 7 bases at the J end, and the number of junction bases without a gene match is 9. Looking up the germline V gene (reference sequence) yields CDR1 DFQATT and CDR2 SNEGSKA.